This entry features one T cell receptor (beta chain) sequence. Its specificity is unknown. This sample was included in a study of T cells after yellow fever vaccination. They built TCR cDNA with 5'RACE template switching, a step that put in a universal primer site and UMIs. TCRdb reprocessed the 5' RACE reads with MiXCR, giving one entry per CDR3 protein. This sample has a few hundred thousand distinct CDR3 sequences, with roughly 5.6% found just once. Study-wide results and caveats: Re-detected after boosting: most primary clones, more than 95% of CD4 and around 86% of CD8.

Trimming removed 5 bases from V and 2 bases from J, with 9 bases in between. Germline lookup yields CDR1 SGHAT and CDR2 FQNNGV. This CDR3 is 13 amino acids long. The starting material was CD4+ T cells sorted from PBMCs, obtained on the day of the yellow fever booster vaccination. The source of this sequence is a man between 18 and 29 years old who received the YFV17D yellow fever vaccine. This sequence joins TRBV11-2 and TRBJ1-1, with D unclear. CDR3 in amino acids: CASSADINTEAFF. As DNA, the CDR3 is TGTGCCAGCAGCGCAGACATTAACACTGAAGCTTTCTTT.